A selection of T cell receptor beta chains follows, all from one sample in a study of molecular identifiers for immune sequencing clone quantification. MiXCR, applied by TCRdb to the PCR reads, yields one record per CDR3 protein. The sample gives just under 650,000 distinct CDR3 sequences, 20% of which show up once; roughly 0.85% is in the top ten. Sequencing was done on a sample of naive CD8+ T cells from blood, with Jurkat cell RNA spiked in. The receptors shown here come from a human donor in good health. Some libraries in this study had Jurkat cell RNA spiked in. CDR3s include the opening cysteine and the closing phenylalanine or tryptophan. The D gene is left open where the match is weak. Expanded clones get a size class; other rows say once, few or many, or leave the size out.

V,J,size,D,length,DNA,CDR3
TRBV28,TRBJ2-2,many,-,15,TGTGCCAGCAGTTTATCAATGTCGCAGACCGGGGAGCTGTTTTTT,CASSLSMSQTGELFF
TRBV29-1,TRBJ2-1,few,TRBD2,14,TGCAGCGTTGAAGAGAGTAGCGGGAGGGTTGAGCAGTTCTTC,CSVEESSGRVEQFF
TRBV6-4,TRBJ2-1,few,-,13,TGTGCCAGCAGTGACTCGAGACTCAATGAGCGGTTCTTC,CASSDSRLNERFF
TRBV7-9,TRBJ1-4,-,TRBD1,17,TGTGCCAGCAGCTTACTTGTAACGGGACAGAGAAATGAAAAACTGTTTTTT,CASSLLVTGQRNEKLFF
TRBV27,TRBJ1-5,many,TRBD1,15,TGTGCCACCGGTGTAGCCGGGACAGCAATTCAGCCCCAGCATTTT,CATGVAGTAIQPQHF
TRBV21-1,TRBJ2-3,-,-,14,TGTGCCAGCAGCATTAGACAGGGGGTAGATACGCAGTATTTT,CASSIRQGVDTQYF
TRBV30,TRBJ2-3,few,-,13,TGTGCCTGGAGTGTCCTTTTCACAGATACGCAGTATTTT,CAWSVLFTDTQYF
TRBV6-1,TRBJ2-7,few,TRBD1,15,TGTGCCAGCAGTGTATGGGACAGGGGATTTTACGAGCAGTACTTC,CASSVWDRGFYEQYF
TRBV20-1,TRBJ1-5,many,-,12,TGCAGTGCTGTACTCGGCGATCAGCCCCAGCATTTT,CSAVLGDQPQHF
TRBV25-1,TRBJ1-6,many,-,14,TGTGCCAGCGTAGGTAGCTCCTATAATTCACCCCTCCACTTT,CASVGSSYNSPLHF
TRBV15,TRBJ2-3,many,-,13,TGTGCCACCAGCCCAGAGGGGTTCGATACGCAGTATTTT,CATSPEGFDTQYF
TRBV4-3,TRBJ1-2,many,-,14,TGCGCCAGCAGCCCTGGCAGAGGAGACTATGGCTACACCTTC,CASSPGRGDYGYTF
TRBV4-3,TRBJ2-7,many,-,15,TGCGCCAGCAGCCAAGGGGCAGGGCGCTCCTACGAGCAGTACTTC,CASSQGAGRSYEQYF
TRBV6-6,TRBJ1-5,many,-,15,TGTGCCAGCAGTTACGATTCGGGAGAGAATCAGCCCCAGCATTTT,CASSYDSGENQPQHF
TRBV4-1,TRBJ1-3,many,-,15,TGCGCCAGCAGCCAAGCGGGGGAGGCTGGAAACACCATATATTTT,CASSQAGEAGNTIYF
TRBV5-4,TRBJ2-7,many,-,13,TGTGCCAGCAGCACCGACATGAACTACGAGCAGTACTTC,CASSTDMNYEQYF
TRBV12-3/TRBV12-4,TRBJ2-1,-,TRBD2,16,TGTGCCAGCAGTCCATATTCCCTAGCGGGAGGTGGAGAGCAGTTCTTC,CASSPYSLAGGGEQFF
TRBV9,TRBJ1-6,-,-,13,TGTGCCAGCAGCGTAGTAGGTAGTTCACCCCTCCACTTT,CASSVVGSSPLHF
TRBV7-6,TRBJ1-6,once,-,14,TGTGCCAGCAGCAAGGGACGGGGCAATTCACCCCTCCACTTT,CASSKGRGNSPLHF
TRBV7-9,TRBJ2-3,many,-,17,TGTGCCAGCAGCTTAGCGCTTGCGGGCCTCGTCACAGATACGCAGTATTTT,CASSLALAGLVTDTQYF
TRBV28,TRBJ2-7,many,-,13,TGTGCCAGCAGCCGGGGCAACTCCTACGAGCAGTACTTC,CASSRGNSYEQYF
TRBV20-1,TRBJ2-5,few,-,15,TGCAGTGCTAGAGATCATCCGGGAGAGGGGGAGGCCCAGTACTTC,CSARDHPGEGEAQYF
TRBV9,TRBJ2-3,few,TRBD2,16,TGTGCCAGCAGCGAACTAGCGGGGGCCTACACAGATACGCAGTATTTT,CASSELAGAYTDTQYF
TRBV30,TRBJ2-1,-,-,15,TGTGCCTGGGTCCTTTTGCGAAGCTCCTACAATGAGCAGTTCTTC,CAWVLLRSSYNEQFF
TRBV7-9,TRBJ2-7,many,TRBD1,16,TGTGCCAGCAGCGATACGCCGGGACAGGGGAAGTGGGAGCAGTACTTC,CASSDTPGQGKWEQYF
TRBV11-2,TRBJ2-5,few,-,15,TGTGCCAGCAGCTTAGAGGTAGCCTTACCGGAGACCCAGTACTTC,CASSLEVALPETQYF
TRBV20-1,TRBJ1-4,few,TRBD1,14,TGCAGTGCTAGATGGGGGGACAGAAATGAAAAACTGTTTTTT,CSARWGDRNEKLFF
TRBV29-1,TRBJ1-1,-,TRBD1,11,TGCAGCGTGACCCGGGACAGGGCGGCTTTCTTT,CSVTRDRAAFF
TRBV7-9,TRBJ2-3,many,TRBD2,18,TGTGCCAGCACCCCCCCGGCGACTAGCGGGTACAGCACAGATACGCAGTATTTT,CASTPPATSGYSTDTQYF
TRBV5-8,TRBJ2-7,-,-,11,TGTGCCAGCAGGAGTGACTACGAGCAGTACTTC,CASRSDYEQYF
TRBV13,TRBJ2-7,few,-,15,TGTGCCAGCAGCTTGCCGGGAGCGGCATCCCACGAGCAGTACTTC,CASSLPGAASHEQYF
TRBV6-6,TRBJ2-1,-,-,11,TGTGCCAGCAGATACAGTCTTGAGCAGTTCTTC,CASRYSLEQFF
TRBV10-3,TRBJ2-1,-,-,15,TGTGCCATCAGTGAGCCCCTCCTTCTTTTGGGGGAGCAGTTCTTC,CAISEPLLLLGEQFF